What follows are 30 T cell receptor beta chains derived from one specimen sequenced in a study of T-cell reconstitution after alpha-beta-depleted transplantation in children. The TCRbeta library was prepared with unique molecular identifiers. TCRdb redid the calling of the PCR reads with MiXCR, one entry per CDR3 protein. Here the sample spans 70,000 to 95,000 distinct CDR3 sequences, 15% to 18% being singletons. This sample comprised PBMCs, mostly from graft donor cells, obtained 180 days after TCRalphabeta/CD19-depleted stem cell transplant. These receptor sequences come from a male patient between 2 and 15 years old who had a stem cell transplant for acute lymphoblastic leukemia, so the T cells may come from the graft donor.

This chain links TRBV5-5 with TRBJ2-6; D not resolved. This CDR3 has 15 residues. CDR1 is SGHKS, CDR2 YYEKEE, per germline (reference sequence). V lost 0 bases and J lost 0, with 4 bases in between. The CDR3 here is CASSLGTSGANVLTF. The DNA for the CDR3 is TGTGCCAGCAGCTTGGGGACCTCTGGGGCCAACGTCCTGACTTTC. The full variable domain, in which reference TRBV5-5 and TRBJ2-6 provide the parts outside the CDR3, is DAGVTQSPTHLIKTRGQQVTLRCSPISGHKSVSWYQQVLGQGPQFIFQYYEKEERGRGNFPDRFSARQFPNYSSELNVNALLLGDSALYLCASSLGTSGANVLTFGAGSRLTVL.

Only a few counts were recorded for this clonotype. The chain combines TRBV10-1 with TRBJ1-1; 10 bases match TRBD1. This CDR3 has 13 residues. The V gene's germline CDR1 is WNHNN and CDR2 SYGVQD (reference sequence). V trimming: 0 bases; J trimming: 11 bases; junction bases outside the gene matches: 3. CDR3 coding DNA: TGCGCCAGCAGTGAGTCTGGGACAGGGGTGGCTTTCTTT. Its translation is CASSESGTGVAFF.

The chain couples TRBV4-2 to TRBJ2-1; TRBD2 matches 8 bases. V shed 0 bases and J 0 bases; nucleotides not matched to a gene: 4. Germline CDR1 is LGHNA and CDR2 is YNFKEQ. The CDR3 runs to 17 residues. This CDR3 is CASSQDRSGSSYNEQFF. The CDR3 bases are TGTGCCAGCAGCCAAGATCGGAGCGGGAGCTCCTACAATGAGCAGTTCTTC.

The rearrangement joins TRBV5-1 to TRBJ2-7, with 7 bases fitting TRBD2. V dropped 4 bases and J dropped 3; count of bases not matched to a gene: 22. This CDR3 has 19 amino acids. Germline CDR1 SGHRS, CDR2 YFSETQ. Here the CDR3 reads CASSEKKQRIAGRGYEQYF. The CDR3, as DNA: TGCGCCAGCAGCGAGAAAAAACAAAGAATAGCGGGTCGAGGCTACGAGCAGTACTTC.

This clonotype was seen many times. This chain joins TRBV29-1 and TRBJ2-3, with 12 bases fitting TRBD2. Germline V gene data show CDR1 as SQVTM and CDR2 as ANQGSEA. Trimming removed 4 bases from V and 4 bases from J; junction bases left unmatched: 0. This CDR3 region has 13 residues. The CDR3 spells CSVGLAGADTQYF. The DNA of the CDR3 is TGCAGCGTTGGACTAGCGGGGGCAGATACGCAGTATTTT.

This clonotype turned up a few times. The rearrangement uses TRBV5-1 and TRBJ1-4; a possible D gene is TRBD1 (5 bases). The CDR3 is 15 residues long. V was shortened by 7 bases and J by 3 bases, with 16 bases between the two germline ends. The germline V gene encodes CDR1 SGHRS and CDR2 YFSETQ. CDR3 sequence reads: CASRGSGDANEKLFF. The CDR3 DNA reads TGCGCCAGCCGTGGGAGCGGGGACGCTAATGAAAAACTGTTTTTT. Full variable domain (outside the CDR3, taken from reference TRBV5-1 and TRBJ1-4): KAGVTQTPRYLIKTRGQQVTLSCSPISGHRSVSWYQQTPGQGLQFLFEYFSETQRNKGNFPGRFSGRQFSNSRSEMNVSTLELGDSALYLCASRGSGDANEKLFFGSGTQLSVL.

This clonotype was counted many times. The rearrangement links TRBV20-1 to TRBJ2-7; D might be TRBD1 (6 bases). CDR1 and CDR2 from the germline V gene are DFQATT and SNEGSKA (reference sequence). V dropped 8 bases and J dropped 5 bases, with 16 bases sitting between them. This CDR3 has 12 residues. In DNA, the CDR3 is TGCAGTCTGAGAGGGGGTAACGACGAGCAGTACTTC. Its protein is CSLRGGNDEQYF.

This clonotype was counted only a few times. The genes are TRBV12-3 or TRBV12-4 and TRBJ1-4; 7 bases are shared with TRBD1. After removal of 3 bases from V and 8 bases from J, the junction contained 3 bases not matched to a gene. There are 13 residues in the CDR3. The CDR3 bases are TGTGCCAGCAGTTTGACAGGGCCCGAAAAACTGTTTTTT. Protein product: CASSLTGPEKLFF.

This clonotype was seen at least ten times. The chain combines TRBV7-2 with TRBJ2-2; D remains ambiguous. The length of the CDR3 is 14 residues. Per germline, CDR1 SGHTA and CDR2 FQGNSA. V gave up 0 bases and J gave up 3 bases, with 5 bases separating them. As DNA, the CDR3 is TGTGCCAGCAGCTTAGCTATATACACCGGGGAGCTGTTTTTT. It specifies CASSLAIYTGELFF.

The CDR3 coding sequence is TGCAGTGCTATTGGGGGCAGCTCCTACGAGCAGTACTTC. Translation: CSAIGGSSYEQYF. The V and J genes are TRBV20-1 and TRBJ2-7; maybe TRBD1 (6 bases). Trimming pared 4 bases from V and 0 bases from J, leaving 10 bases between. The CDR3 sequence is 13 residues long. The germline V gene encodes CDR1 DFQATT and CDR2 SNEGSKA (reference sequence).

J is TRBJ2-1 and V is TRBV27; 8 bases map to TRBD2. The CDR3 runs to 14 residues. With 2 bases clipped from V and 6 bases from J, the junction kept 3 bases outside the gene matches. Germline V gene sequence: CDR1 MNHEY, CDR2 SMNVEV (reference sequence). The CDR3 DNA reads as TGTGCCAGCAGTTTACGGACTAGCATCAATGAGCAGTTCTTC. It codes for CASSLRTSINEQFF.

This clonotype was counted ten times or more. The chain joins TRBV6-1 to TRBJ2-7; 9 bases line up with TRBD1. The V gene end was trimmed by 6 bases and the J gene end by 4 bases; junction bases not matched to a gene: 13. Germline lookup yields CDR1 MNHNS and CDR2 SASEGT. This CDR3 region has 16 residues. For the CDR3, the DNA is TGTGCCAGCAGACAACCGCATGGGACAGGGAATTACGAGCAGTACTTC. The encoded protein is CASRQPHGTGNYEQYF.

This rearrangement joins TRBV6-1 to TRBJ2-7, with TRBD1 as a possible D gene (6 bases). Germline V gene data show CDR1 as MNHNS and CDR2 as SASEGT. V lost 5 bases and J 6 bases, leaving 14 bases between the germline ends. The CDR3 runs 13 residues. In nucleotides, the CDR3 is TGTGCCAGCAGTAAGCCGACAGGAATCGAGCAGTACTTC. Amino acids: CASSKPTGIEQYF.

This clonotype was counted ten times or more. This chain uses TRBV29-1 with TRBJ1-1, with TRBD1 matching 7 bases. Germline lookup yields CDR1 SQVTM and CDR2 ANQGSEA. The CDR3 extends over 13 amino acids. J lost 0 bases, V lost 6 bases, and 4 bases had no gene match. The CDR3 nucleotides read TGCAGCGTATGGACAGGCATGAACACTGAAGCTTTCTTT. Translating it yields CSVWTGMNTEAFF.

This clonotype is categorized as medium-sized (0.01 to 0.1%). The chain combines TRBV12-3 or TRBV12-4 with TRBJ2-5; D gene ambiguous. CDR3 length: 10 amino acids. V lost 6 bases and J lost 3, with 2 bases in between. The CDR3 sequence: CASSKETQYF. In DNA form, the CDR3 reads TGTGCCAGCAGCAAAGAGACCCAGTACTTC.

As DNA, the CDR3 is TGTGCCAGCAGCATAACCCGGGACAGGGGTGTGAGAAACACTGAAGCTTTCTTT. The encoded protein is CASSITRDRGVRNTEAFF. The V and J genes are TRBV21-1 and TRBJ1-1; the table assigns TRBD1, which was not confirmed against the DNA. TRBV21-1 is given as a pseudogene. The length of the CDR3 is 18 residues.

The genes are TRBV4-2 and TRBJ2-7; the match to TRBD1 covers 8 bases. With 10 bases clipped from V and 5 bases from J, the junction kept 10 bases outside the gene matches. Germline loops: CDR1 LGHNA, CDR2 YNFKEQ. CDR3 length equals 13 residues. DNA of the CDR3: TGTGCCATGGGGCAGGGGGCCCCCCACGAGCAGTACTTC. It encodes CAMGQGAPHEQYF.

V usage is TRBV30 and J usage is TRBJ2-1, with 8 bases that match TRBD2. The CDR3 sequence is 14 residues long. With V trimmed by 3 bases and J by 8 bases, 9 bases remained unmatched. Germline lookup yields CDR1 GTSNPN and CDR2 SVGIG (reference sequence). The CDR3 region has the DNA TGTGCCTGGAGCGGCGGGGGGAGAGTGGATGAGCAGTTCTTC. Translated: CAWSGGGRVDEQFF.

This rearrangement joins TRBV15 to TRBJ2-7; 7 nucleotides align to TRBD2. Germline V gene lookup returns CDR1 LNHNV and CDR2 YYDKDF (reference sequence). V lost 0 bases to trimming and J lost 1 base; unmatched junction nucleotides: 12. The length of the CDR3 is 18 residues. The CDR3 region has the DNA TGTGCCACCAGCAGAGATGGGGGGGGGACTTCATATTCCTACGAGCAGTACTTC. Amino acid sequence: CATSRDGGGTSYSYEQYF.

CDR3 in DNA: TGCGCCAGCAGCTCGAGACAGGGTCCAGGCTATGGCTACACCTTC. Amino acid sequence: CASSSRQGPGYGYTF. The J gene is TRBJ1-2, the V gene TRBV5-1; TRBD1 aligns across 7 bases. The CDR3 sequence is 15 residues long. Losses at the gene ends were 3 bases for V and 4 bases for J; bases not matched to a gene: 9. Germline-derived CDR1 and CDR2 are SGHRS and YFSETQ.

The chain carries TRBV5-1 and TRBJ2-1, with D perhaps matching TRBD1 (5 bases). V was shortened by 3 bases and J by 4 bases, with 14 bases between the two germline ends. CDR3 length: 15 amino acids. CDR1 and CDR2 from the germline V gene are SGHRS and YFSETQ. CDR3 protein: CASSWPRQNYNEQFF. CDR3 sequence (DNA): TGCGCCAGCAGCTGGCCCCGACAGAATTACAATGAGCAGTTCTTC.

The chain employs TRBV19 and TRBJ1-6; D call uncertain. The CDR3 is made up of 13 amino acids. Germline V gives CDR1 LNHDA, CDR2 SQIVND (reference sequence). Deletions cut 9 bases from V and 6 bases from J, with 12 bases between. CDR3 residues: CASRTDLNSPLHF. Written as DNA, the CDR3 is TGTGCCAGCCGGACTGATCTTAATTCACCCCTCCACTTT.

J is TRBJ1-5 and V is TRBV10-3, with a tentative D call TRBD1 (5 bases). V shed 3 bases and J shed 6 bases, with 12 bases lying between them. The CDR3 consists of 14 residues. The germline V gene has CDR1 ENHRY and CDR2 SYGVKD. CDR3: CAISDREGGQPQHF. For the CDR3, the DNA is TGTGCCATCAGTGACAGGGAGGGAGGTCAGCCCCAGCATTTT.

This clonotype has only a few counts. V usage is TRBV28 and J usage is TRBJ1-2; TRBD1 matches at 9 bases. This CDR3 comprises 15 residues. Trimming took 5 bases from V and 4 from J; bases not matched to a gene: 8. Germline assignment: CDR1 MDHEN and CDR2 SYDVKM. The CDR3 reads CASSHYMDRGYGYTF. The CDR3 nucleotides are TGTGCCAGCAGTCACTATATGGACAGGGGCTATGGCTACACCTTC.

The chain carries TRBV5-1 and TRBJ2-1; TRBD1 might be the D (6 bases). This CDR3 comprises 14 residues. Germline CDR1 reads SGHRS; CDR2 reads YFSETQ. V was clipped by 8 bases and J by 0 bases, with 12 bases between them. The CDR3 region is CASFQGSSYNEQFF. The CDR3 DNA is TGCGCCAGTTTTCAGGGGAGCTCCTACAATGAGCAGTTCTTC.

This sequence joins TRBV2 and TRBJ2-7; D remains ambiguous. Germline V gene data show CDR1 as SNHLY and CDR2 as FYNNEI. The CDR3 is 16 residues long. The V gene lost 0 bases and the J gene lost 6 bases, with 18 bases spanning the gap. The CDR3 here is CASSEALRPLTLEQYF. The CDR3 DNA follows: TGTGCCAGCAGTGAAGCGCTTCGGCCCCTTACCCTCGAGCAGTACTTC.

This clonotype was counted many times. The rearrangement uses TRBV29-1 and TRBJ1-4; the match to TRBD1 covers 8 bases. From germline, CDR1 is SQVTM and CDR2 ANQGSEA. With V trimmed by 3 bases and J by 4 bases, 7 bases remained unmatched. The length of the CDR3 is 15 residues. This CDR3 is CSVEGKQGDNEKLFF. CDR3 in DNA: TGCAGCGTTGAGGGTAAACAGGGGGATAATGAAAAACTGTTTTTT.

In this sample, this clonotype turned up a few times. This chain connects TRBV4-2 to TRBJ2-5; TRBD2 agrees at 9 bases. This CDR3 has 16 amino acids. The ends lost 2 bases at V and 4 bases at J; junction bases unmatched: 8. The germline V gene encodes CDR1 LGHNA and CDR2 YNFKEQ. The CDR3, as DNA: TGTGCCAGCAGCCAACCCCGGGCGGGGGGGCGAGAGACCCAGTACTTC. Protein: CASSQPRAGGRETQYF.

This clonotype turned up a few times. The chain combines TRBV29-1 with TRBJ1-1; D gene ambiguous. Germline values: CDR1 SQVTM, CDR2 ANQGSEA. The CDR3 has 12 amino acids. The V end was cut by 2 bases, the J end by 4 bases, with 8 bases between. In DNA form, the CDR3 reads TGCAGCGTTGAATCAGTATTCACTGAAGCTTTCTTT. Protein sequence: CSVESVFTEAFF.

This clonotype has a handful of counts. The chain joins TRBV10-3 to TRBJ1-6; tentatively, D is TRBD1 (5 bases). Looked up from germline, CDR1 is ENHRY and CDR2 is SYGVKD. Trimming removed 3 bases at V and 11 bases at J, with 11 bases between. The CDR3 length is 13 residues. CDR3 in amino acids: CAISERGPTPLHF. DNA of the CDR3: TGTGCCATCAGTGAAAGGGGTCCAACACCCCTCCACTTT.